This TCR beta chain is from a study of T cell repertoires in ileal Crohn's disease. Study at large: Operated complications were stricturing disease (roughly 60%) and penetrating disease (approximately 39%).

The table came from immunoSEQ multiplex PCR; TCRdb's copy has only in-frame clones and leaves some out. Here the sample spans 15,000 to 20,000 clones, around 65% being singletons. Comments on this clone: Its target is unknown.

The study's findings and limits: Endoscopic recurrence occurred in every patient whose clonality exceeded 26.8%. Compared with CD4 T cells, sorted CD8 cells carried more expanded clones.

CDR1 and CDR2 from the germline V gene are SGDLS and YYNGEE. V was shortened by 0 bases and J by 3 bases, with 10 bases between the two germline ends. The CDR3 consists of 15 residues. Adults with ileal or ileocolonic Crohn's disease and an indication for resection were eligible. The material sequenced was ileal tissue. The rearrangement links TRBV9 to TRBJ1-5; no clear D gene. The sequence was obtained from an adult with Crohn's disease. The CDR3 DNA follows: TGTGCCAGCAGCGTAGGCCCAAGCCTCAATCAGCCCCAGCATTTT. Translating gives CASSVGPSLNQPQHF.